The clone carrying this T cell receptor (beta chain) was observed many times. Its cognate antigen is unknown. The data were taken from a study of CD8 T cells in ankylosing spondylitis. With 2 bases clipped from V and 4 bases from J, the junction kept 12 bases outside the gene matches. The CDR3 extends over 18 amino acids. Germline V gene lookup returns CDR1 SGHDT and CDR2 YYEEEE. Notes on the study in general: Disease-linked clones, CD8+, were relatively rare in peripheral blood.

Each TCR beta library was made by quantitative 5'-RACE that incorporated molecular barcodes. MiXCR was run by TCRdb on the 5' RACE reads, yielding one entry per CDR3 protein. The sample holds around 180,000 distinct CDR3 sequences, about 18% seen once. The V gene is TRBV5-6, the J gene TRBJ2-5, with 12 bases that match TRBD1. The TCR was taken from a male donor aged 5 to 29 with ankylosing spondylitis or in good health (not recorded which). The specimen sequenced was blood, either unsorted or a sorted T cell fraction (not recorded which). The DNA of the CDR3 is TGTGCCAGCAGCTTATCCGGGACAGGGGGCGCGATAGTAGAGACCCAGTACTTC. Translated: CASSLSGTGGAIVETQYF. Full variable domain (rest looked up from reference TRBV5-6 and TRBJ2-5): DAGVTQSPTHLIKTRGQQVTLRCSPKSGHDTVSWYQQALGQGPQFIFQYYEEEERQRGNFPDRFSGHQFPNYSSELNVNALLLGDSALYLCASSLSGTGGAIVETQYFGPGTRLLVL.